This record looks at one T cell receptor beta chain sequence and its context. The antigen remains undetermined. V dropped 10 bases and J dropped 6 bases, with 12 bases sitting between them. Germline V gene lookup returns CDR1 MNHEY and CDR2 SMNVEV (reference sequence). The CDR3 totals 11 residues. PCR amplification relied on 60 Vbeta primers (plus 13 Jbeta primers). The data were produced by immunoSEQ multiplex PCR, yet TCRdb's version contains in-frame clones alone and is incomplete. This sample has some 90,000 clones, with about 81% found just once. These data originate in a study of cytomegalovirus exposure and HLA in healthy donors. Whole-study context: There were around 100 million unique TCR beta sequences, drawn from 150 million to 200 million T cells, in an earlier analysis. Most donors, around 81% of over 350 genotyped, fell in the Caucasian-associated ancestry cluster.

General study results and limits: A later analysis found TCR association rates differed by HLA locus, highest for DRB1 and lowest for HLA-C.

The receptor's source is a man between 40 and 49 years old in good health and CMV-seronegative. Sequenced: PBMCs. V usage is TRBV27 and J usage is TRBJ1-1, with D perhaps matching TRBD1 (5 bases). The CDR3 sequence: CATLTGSEAFF. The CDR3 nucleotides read TGTGCCACCCTCACAGGATCTGAAGCTTTCTTT.